The source of this TCR beta chain is a study of blood T cell repertoires in COVID-19. Germline V gene sequence: CDR1 LGHNA, CDR2 YSLEER. V lost 1 base and J 1 base, leaving 10 bases between the germline ends. The CDR3 is 16 amino acids. Repertoires were generated with immunoSEQ multiplex PCR, while TCRdb's copy carries only in-frame clones and drops some. The repertoire has 100,000 to 120,000 clones, approximately 79% of them found once; the top ten carry approximately 16%. The sequenced material came from peripheral blood. The TCR was taken from a woman of 80 years or more with active or convalescent COVID-19. This sequence joins TRBV4-3 and TRBJ2-2; the D gene is possibly TRBD1 (5 bases). The CDR3 bases are TGCGCCAGCAGCCAAGGCGTCAGGGTGAACACCGGGGAGCTGTTTTTT. Protein product: CASSQGVRVNTGELFF.